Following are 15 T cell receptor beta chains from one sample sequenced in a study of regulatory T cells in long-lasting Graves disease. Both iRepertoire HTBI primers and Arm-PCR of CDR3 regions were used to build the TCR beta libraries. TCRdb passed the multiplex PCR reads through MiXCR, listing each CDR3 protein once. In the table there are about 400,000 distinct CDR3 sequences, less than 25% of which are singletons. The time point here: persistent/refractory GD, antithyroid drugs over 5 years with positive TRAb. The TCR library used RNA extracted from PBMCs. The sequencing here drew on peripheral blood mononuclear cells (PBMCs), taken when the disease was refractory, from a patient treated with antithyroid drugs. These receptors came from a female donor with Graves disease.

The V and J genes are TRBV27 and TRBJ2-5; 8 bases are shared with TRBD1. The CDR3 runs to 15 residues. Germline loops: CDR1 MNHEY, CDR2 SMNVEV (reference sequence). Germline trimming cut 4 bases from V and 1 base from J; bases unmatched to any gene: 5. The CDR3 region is CASSSDRGPQETQYF. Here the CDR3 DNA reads TGTGCCAGCAGTTCTGACAGGGGACCCCAAGAGACCCAGTACTTC.

The CDR3 loop reads CSARGNNQPQHF. For the CDR3, the DNA is TGCAGTGCTAGAGGGAACAATCAGCCCCAGCATTTT. This sequence joins TRBV20-1 and TRBJ1-5; D gene uncertain. Germline-derived CDR1 and CDR2 are DFQATT and SNEGSKA (reference sequence). Trimming pared 1 base from V and 3 bases from J, leaving 4 bases between. This CDR3 region has 12 residues.

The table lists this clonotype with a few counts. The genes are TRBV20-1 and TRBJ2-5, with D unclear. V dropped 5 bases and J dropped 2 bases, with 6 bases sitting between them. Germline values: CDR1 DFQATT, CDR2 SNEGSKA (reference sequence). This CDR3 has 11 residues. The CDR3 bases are TGCAGTGCTGAGATTCAAGAGACCCAGTACTTC. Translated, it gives CSAEIQETQYF.

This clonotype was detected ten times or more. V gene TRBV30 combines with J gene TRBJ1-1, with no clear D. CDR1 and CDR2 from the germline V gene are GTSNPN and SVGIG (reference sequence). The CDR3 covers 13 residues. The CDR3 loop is CAQRRYPDTEAFF. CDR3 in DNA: TGTGCTCAACGTAGGTACCCCGACACTGAAGCTTTCTTT.

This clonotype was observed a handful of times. In DNA form, the CDR3 reads TGTGCCAGCAGTTTTCGGGGCAGGGGCGGGTTGCAGTATTTT. Protein sequence: CASSFRGRGGLQYF. This chain uses TRBV28 with TRBJ2-3; D is perhaps TRBD1 (6 bases). The CDR3 totals 14 residues. Germline V gives CDR1 MDHEN, CDR2 SYDVKM. The germline V and J ends were trimmed by 3 bases and 11 bases, with 18 bases remaining between them.

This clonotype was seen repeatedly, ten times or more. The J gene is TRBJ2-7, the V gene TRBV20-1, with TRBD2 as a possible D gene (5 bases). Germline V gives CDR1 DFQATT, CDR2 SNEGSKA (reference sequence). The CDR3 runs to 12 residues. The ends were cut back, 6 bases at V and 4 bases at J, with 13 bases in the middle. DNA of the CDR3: TGCAGTGCCGTAATAGGCGGGTACGAGCAGTACTTC. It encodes CSAVIGGYEQYF.

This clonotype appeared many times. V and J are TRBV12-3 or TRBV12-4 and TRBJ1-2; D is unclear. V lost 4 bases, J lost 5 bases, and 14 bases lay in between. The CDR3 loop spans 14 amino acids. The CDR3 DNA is TGTGCCAGCAGTTCAGGACCTGTCTCTTATGGCTACACCTTC. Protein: CASSSGPVSYGYTF.

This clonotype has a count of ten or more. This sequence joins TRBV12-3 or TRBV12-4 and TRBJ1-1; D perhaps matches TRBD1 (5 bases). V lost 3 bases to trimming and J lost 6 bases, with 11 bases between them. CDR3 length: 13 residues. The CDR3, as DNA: TGTGCCAGCAGTTTCGGGGGGAGGTCTGAAGCTTTCTTT. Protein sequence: CASSFGGRSEAFF.

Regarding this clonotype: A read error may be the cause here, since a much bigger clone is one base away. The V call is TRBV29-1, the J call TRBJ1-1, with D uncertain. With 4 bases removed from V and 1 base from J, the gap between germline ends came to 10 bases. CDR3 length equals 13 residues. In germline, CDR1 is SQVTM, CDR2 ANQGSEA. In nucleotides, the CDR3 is TGCAGCGTTGTAGAGGTTACGAACACTGAAGCTTTCTTT. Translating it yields CSVVEVTNTEAFF. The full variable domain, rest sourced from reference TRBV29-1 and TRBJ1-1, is SAVISQKPSRDICQRGTSLTIQCQVDSQVTMMFWYRQQPGQSLTLIATANQGSEATYESGFVIDKFPISRPNLTFSTLTVSNMSPEDSSIYLCSVVEVTNTEAFFGQGTRLTVV.

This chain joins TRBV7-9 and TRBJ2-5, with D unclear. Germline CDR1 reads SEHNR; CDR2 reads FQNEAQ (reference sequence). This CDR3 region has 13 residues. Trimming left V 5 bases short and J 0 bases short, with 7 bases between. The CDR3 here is CASSHENQETQYF. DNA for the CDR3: TGTGCCAGCAGCCATGAAAACCAAGAGACCCAGTACTTC.

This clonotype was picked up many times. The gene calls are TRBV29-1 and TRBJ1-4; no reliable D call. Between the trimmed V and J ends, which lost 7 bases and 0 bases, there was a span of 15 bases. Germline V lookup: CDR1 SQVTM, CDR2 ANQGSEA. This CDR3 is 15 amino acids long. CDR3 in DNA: TGCAGCGCTGCACCATCCAGTGCAACTAATGAAAAACTGTTTTTT. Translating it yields CSAAPSSATNEKLFF.

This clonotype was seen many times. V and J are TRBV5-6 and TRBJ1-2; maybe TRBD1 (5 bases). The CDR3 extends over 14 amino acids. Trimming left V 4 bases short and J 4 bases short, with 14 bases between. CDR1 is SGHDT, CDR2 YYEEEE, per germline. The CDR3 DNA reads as TGTGCCAGCAGCCGGGGGTCCGGCTTCTATGGCTACACCTTC. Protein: CASSRGSGFYGYTF.

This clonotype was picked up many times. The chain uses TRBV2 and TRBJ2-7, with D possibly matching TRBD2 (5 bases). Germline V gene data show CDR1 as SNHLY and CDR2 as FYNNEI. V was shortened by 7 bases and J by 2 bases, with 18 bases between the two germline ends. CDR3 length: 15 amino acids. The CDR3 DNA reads TGTGCCAGCACCGAAGAGGGCACTCAGACCTACGAGCAGTACTTC. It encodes CASTEEGTQTYEQYF. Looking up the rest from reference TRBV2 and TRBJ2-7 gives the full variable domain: EPEVTQTPSHQVTQMGQEVILRCVPISNHLYFYWYRQILGQKVEFLVSFYNNEISEKSEIFDDQFSVERPDGSNFTLKIRSTKLEDSAMYFCASTEEGTQTYEQYFGPGTRLTVT.

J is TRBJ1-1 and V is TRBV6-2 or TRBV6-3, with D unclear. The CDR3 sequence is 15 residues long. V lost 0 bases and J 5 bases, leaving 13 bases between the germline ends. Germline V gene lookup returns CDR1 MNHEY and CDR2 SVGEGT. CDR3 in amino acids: CASSYSGGWRTEAFF. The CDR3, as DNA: TGTGCCAGCAGTTACTCGGGCGGTTGGAGGACTGAAGCTTTCTTT.

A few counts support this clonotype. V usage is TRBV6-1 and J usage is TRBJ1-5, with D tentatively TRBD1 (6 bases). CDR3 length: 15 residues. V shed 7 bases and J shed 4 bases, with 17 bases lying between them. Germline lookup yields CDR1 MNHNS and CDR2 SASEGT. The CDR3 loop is CASKPPGAVNQPQHF. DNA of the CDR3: TGTGCCAGCAAACCGCCGGGGGCTGTAAATCAGCCCCAGCATTTT.